This section outlines one T cell receptor beta chain sequence together with its context. Its antigen target is currently unknown. Base qualities are not provided; no much larger clone lies one nucleotide away. A single peripheral blood draw of around 100 mL on average was collected from each donor into heparinised tubes. A BD FACSAria II was used to sort naive, central memory, regulatory and stem cell-like memory CD4+ T cells with a panel that included CD45RO, CCR7, CD25, CD127, CD95 and CD27. A purity above 95% was achieved for all sorted populations. Right away, PBMCs were isolated by Lymphoprep density gradient centrifugation and were stained directly, with no culture step. So that batch effects would be minimized, each experiment stained and sorted samples in pairs, pairing one healthy donor with one patient. These data come from a study of beta chain features in type 1 diabetes (dated 2018 in TCRdb). With respect to the entire study: Mean age, gender distribution, total cell number and subset yield did not differ between patients and healthy donors. Regulatory and stem cell-like memory subsets were obtained from only 8 patients and roughly 8 healthy donors, while naive and central memory subsets were obtained from all 30 or so donors. The study compared the TCRB repertoires of sorted circulating CD4+ T cell subsets in recently diagnosed type 1 diabetes patients with those in matched healthy donors. Across all samples, 107,917,701 sorted cells were examined, and cell number per subset correlated strongly with RNA yield. On the study overall, not on this receptor specifically: Because cDNA rather than genomic DNA was sequenced, highly expressing activated cells could have been over-represented, although no difference in activation and CD3 levels was found between groups. In all four CD4+ subsets, TCRB CDR3 length was moderately but significantly shorter in type 1 diabetes patients. At VDJ recombination sites, patients with type 1 diabetes made fewer insertions and deleted more nucleotides, a pattern implying thymic rearrangement abnormalities. Because small numbers of individuals were included in the HLA sub-analyses, any influence of HLA type on TCRB rearrangement was left unresolved. PCR might favor shorter templates, but patient and control samples were amplified and corrected together, so any skew would affect both groups equally. Naive, central memory and regulatory TCRB repertoires appeared to be more similar among patients than among healthy donors.

Deletion took 0 bases off V and 6 bases off J, with a span of 12 bases between the germline ends. The CDR3 goes from the cysteine to the phenylalanine over 15 residues. The retained sequence is limited to the CDR3, 45 bases, with the frame set at the first base. CDR1 and CDR2, looked up from the germline V gene (reference sequence), are MNHNY and SVGAGI. The entire amount of isolated RNA was reverse transcribed using the High Capacity cDNA Reverse Transcription Kit, so the sequenced TCRB transcripts were expressed ones. Deep immunoSEQ sequencing was applied to naive, central memory and regulatory T cell samples, giving an average of about 3.8 million total reads per sample. Sorted cells were lysed in RLT buffer and RNA was extracted with DNase-treated RNeasy Micro or Mini kits, depending on cell number. Each cell subset was processed on its own to prevent cross-contamination, while patient and healthy donor samples were processed together. The immunoSEQ multiplex PCR was used to amplify TCRB sequences from cDNA, generating 87-bp fragments that spanned the CDR3 region. The amplicons were sequenced using the Illumina HiSeq platform. As for how the authors treated the data: Synthetic template baselines were used to correct PCR bias computationally, reads within Hamming distance 2 were collapsed together, and singletons that could not be merged were discarded. Reads were aligned to IMGT to assign V, D and J genes, CDR3 length, and insertions or deletions at six rearrangement sites. Within each subset, clonotype counts were normalized to sorted cell number, and only after that were true diversity and Gini coefficients computed with the tcR R package. The overlap coefficient, calculated on TCRB nucleotide sequences, was used to measure repertoire sharing. Held by TCRdb, this immuneACCESS table contains in-frame sequences only and omits some clones. Under half of the omission traces to an unresolved V gene where checked; the cause of the rest is unknown. V, J and clone size derive from that table, while D and trimming were established from the DNA sequence. Here the sample has about 320,000 clones; 12% to 15% occur a single time. The biggest ten clones account for about 6.7% of the sample.

Sequencing input: central memory CD4+ T cells from blood. In this chain, TRBV6-6 is recombined with TRBJ2-1; the D gene is unclear. The source is a man aged 30 to 39 in good health. The DNA is as follows: TGTGCCAGCAGTTACTCTCAACATGTCGCCAATGAGCAGTTCTTC. Its protein product is CASSYSQHVANEQFF.